The 8 T cell receptor beta chains given below trace back to one sample, sequenced in a study of regulatory T cells in long-lasting Graves disease. Construction of the TCR beta libraries employed iRepertoire HTBI primers in conjunction with Arm-PCR of CDR3 regions. MiXCR, applied by TCRdb to the multiplex PCR reads, yields one record per CDR3 protein. The sample has hundreds of thousands of distinct CDR3 sequences; roughly a sixth are singletons. The time point denotes: newly diagnosed GD, antithyroid drugs for less than 3 months. PBMCs provided the RNA from which the TCR library was made. This specimen consisted of peripheral blood mononuclear cells (PBMCs), obtained at new diagnosis, from a patient treated with antithyroid drugs. These TCRs come from a female donor with Graves disease.

This clonotype occurred a few times. The chain carries TRBV2 and TRBJ1-4; unclear D gene. V dropped 1 base and J dropped 5 bases, with 14 bases sitting between them. Looked up from germline, CDR1 is SNHLY and CDR2 is FYNNEI. This CDR3 is built from 16 residues. The CDR3, as DNA: TGTGCCAGCAGTGAAGGGAACGTACGGGGAAATGAAAAACTGTTTTTT. As protein: CASSEGNVRGNEKLFF. Variable domain in full (rest from reference TRBV2 and TRBJ1-4): EPEVTQTPSHQVTQMGQEVILRCVPISNHLYFYWYRQILGQKVEFLVSFYNNEISEKSEIFDDQFSVERPDGSNFTLKIRSTKLEDSAMYFCASSEGNVRGNEKLFFGSGTQLSVL.

The chain has TRBV6-1 and TRBJ2-2; possible D gene TRBD1, 6 bases. The V end was cut by 4 bases, the J end by 2 bases, with 8 bases between. The CDR3 spans 14 residues. Germline V lookup: CDR1 MNHNS, CDR2 SASEGT. CDR3: CASSGTDNTGELFF. For the CDR3, the DNA is TGTGCCAGCAGTGGGACAGACAACACCGGGGAGCTGTTTTTT.

This chain connects TRBV27 to TRBJ2-7; unclear D gene. The germline V gene encodes CDR1 MNHEY and CDR2 SMNVEV (reference sequence). The CDR3 sequence is 17 residues long. V gave up 5 bases and J gave up 2 bases, with 22 bases separating them. The CDR3 reads CASSPPRPNIRPYEQYF. CDR3 nucleotides: TGTGCCAGCAGTCCGCCTCGCCCGAATATCCGGCCCTACGAGCAGTACTTC.

This clonotype has at least ten counts. The chain recombines TRBV28 with TRBJ2-7, with 8 bases that match TRBD1. V was pared by 11 bases and J by 4 bases, with 13 bases of the junction left unmatched. The CDR3 runs to 14 residues. CDR1 and CDR2 from the germline V gene are MDHEN and SYDVKM. The CDR3 DNA reads as TGTGCCTCCCAAACAGGGCAGGGGGCGTACGAGCAGTACTTC. This encodes CASQTGQGAYEQYF.

This clonotype appeared many times. At one end, the junction sequence differs from germline, possibly due to a read error. The chain has TRBV6-2 or TRBV6-3 and TRBJ1-2, with D uncertain. The CDR3 extends over 14 amino acids. In germline, CDR1 is MNHEY, CDR2 SVGEGT. The CDR3 coding sequence is TGTGCCAGCAGTTACTCCGAGGGTAACGATGGCTACACCTTC. It translates to CASSYSEGNDGYTF.

This clonotype is a singleton in its sample. The V and J genes are TRBV20-1 and TRBJ2-7, with D unclear. Trimming removed 3 bases from V and 4 bases from J, with 19 bases in between. Looked up from germline, CDR1 is DFQATT and CDR2 is SNEGSKA (reference sequence). CDR3 length: 15 residues. DNA of the CDR3: TGCAGTGCTAGGTCCCCCCTGGGTTCATTTTACGAGCAGTACTTC. This codes for CSARSPLGSFYEQYF.

CDR3 sequence (DNA): TGTGCCAGCAGTCCGAGGTTAGACAATGAGCAGTTCTTC. Translating it yields CASSPRLDNEQFF. The rearrangement uses TRBV12-3 or TRBV12-4 and TRBJ2-1, with D unresolved. The CDR3 has 13 residues. The V and J ends lost 5 bases and 5 bases respectively, with 10 bases between them.

The chain recombines TRBV24-1 with TRBJ2-7; tentative D call: TRBD1 (6 bases). The length of the CDR3 is 14 residues. Germline assignment: CDR1 KGHDR and CDR2 SFDVKD. Trimming removed 4 bases at V and 1 base at J, with 10 bases between. This chain's CDR3 is CATSERGQSYEQYF. CDR3 sequence (DNA): TGTGCCACCAGTGAGCGAGGACAGTCCTACGAGCAGTACTTC.